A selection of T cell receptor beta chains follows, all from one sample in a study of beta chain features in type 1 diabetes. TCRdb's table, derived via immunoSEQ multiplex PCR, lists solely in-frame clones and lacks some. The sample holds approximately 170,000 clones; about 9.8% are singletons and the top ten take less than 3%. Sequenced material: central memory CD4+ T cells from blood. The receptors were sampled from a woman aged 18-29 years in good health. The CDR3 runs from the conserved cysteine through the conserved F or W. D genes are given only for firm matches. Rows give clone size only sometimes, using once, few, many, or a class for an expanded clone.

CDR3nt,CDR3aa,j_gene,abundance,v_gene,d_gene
TGTGCCAGCAGCCAACTCGGTGAGACCCAGTACTTC,CASSQLGETQYF,TRBJ2-5,NA,TRBV4-2,NA
TGTGCCAGCAGCAATCAGGGACCCCAGCATTTT,CASSNQGPQHF,TRBJ1-5,NA,TRBV7-2,NA
TGTGCCAGCAGCCAATCTACCGGGACAGGGGCTCCGACCTTC,CASSQSTGTGAPTF,TRBJ1-2,NA,TRBV7-6,TRBD1
TGTGCCAGCAGCTCGAGCCTTTTACAGGGAGTTAAACTGTTTTTT,CASSSSLLQGVKLFF,TRBJ1-4,few,TRBV5-6,NA
TGCGCCAGCAGCTTGGCCGTGGGAGGGCCGTCAGAGACCCAGTACTTC,CASSLAVGGPSETQYF,TRBJ2-5,NA,TRBV5-1,TRBD2
TGTGCCAGTAGTAAAGGACTAGCGGGGGACTCCTACGAGCAGTACTTC,CASSKGLAGDSYEQYF,TRBJ2-7,few,TRBV19,TRBD2
TGTGCCACCAAAGAACAGGGGGCGCTTCCGTTTCAGTTCTTC,CATKEQGALPFQFF,TRBJ2-1,few,TRBV15,TRBD1
TGCAGCGGCCCCGCCGGGACAGGGAGAGGGGAGCAGTACTTC,CSGPAGTGRGEQYF,TRBJ2-7,NA,TRBV29-1,TRBD1
TGTGCCAGCAGCGTAGGCGCCGGCACGAGGGGGGAGACCCAGTACTTC,CASSVGAGTRGETQYF,TRBJ2-5,few,TRBV9,NA
TGTGCCAGCAGCGACAGGAAACCCTTTAATCAGCAGTTCTTC,CASSDRKPFNQQFF,TRBJ2-1,many,TRBV7-2,NA
TGTGCCAGCAGCCCGGGAATGCTCTATGGCTACACCTTC,CASSPGMLYGYTF,TRBJ1-2,NA,TRBV7-2,NA
TGTGCCAGCAGCACGACAGGGGATGCCTATGGCTACACCTTC,CASSTTGDAYGYTF,TRBJ1-2,NA,TRBV7-3,TRBD1
TGTGCCAGCATCTTAGTTCCTAGCGGGGAGTACAATGAGCAGTTCTTC,CASILVPSGEYNEQFF,TRBJ2-1,NA,TRBV11-2,TRBD2
TGTGCCAGCAGCTCCCGACAGGGGCATGAAAAACTGTTTTTT,CASSSRQGHEKLFF,TRBJ1-4,few,TRBV11-2,TRBD1
TGTGCCAGCAGCTCCGGGACAGGCACAGATACGCAGTATTTT,CASSSGTGTDTQYF,TRBJ2-3,NA,TRBV11-1,TRBD1
TGTGCCAGTAGTAATGCGGTCCTGAATTCACCCCTCCACTTT,CASSNAVLNSPLHF,TRBJ1-6,many,TRBV19,NA
TGCGCCAGCAGACCGGGCATCGGGGGTGCCTACGAGCAGTACTTC,CASRPGIGGAYEQYF,TRBJ2-7,few,TRBV5-1,NA
TGTGCCAGCAGTTACTCGGTAGCGGGAGCCCTCGAGCAGTACTTC,CASSYSVAGALEQYF,TRBJ2-7,NA,TRBV6-5,TRBD2
TGTGCCAGCAGTTACGCTGGGAGCCATCAGCCCCAGCATTTT,CASSYAGSHQPQHF,TRBJ1-5,few,TRBV6-5,NA
TGTGCCAGCAGTCCCGGACAGGGGGCGATCAATGAGCAGTTCTTC,CASSPGQGAINEQFF,TRBJ2-1,few,TRBV27,TRBD1
TGTTCGTCAGGGCGCGAGACCCAGTACTTC,CSSGRETQYF,TRBJ2-5,few,TRBV29-1,NA
TGTGCCAGCAGCGAGAGCGGCGCGGTTGGCACAGATACGCAGTATTTT,CASSESGAVGTDTQYF,TRBJ2-3,NA,TRBV5-4,NA
TGTGCCAGCAGCTTAGACAGGGGGCTATATTCACCCCTCCACTTT,CASSLDRGLYSPLHF,TRBJ1-6,few,TRBV7-9,TRBD1
TGTGCCTGGAGCCCAGGGCTCCTCCACGAGCAGTACTTC,CAWSPGLLHEQYF,TRBJ2-7,NA,TRBV30,NA
TGTGCCAGCTCACCGACGATGGACAGCTTGTACACTGAAGCTTTCTTT,CASSPTMDSLYTEAFF,TRBJ1-1,NA,TRBV18,NA
TGTGCCTGGAGTAGGACTAGCGGCTACAATGAGCAGTTCTTC,CAWSRTSGYNEQFF,TRBJ2-1,few,TRBV30,TRBD2
TGCGCCAGCAGCCCGGGGACAGCCCAAGAGACCCAGTACTTC,CASSPGTAQETQYF,TRBJ2-5,NA,TRBV5-1,TRBD1
TGCGCCAGCAGCTCCCGGACAGGTTCGGTCAATGAGCAGTTCTTC,CASSSRTGSVNEQFF,TRBJ2-1,NA,TRBV5-1,TRBD1
TGTGCCAGCAGTTACGCGGCAGGGGCCACAGATACGCAGTATTTT,CASSYAAGATDTQYF,TRBJ2-3,NA,TRBV2,NA
TGTGCCAGCAGCTTGGAATACGCCGGGACTGAACTTAACTATGGCTACACCTTC,CASSLEYAGTELNYGYTF,TRBJ1-2,NA,TRBV5-5,NA
TGTGCTAGCAGCTTAGATGGAGGGAACACCGGGGAGCTGTTTTTT,CASSLDGGNTGELFF,TRBJ2-2,few,TRBV7-7,NA
TGTGCCAGCACCAAGACCCCCGCTGAGCAAGGGGACGAGCAGTACTTC,CASTKTPAEQGDEQYF,TRBJ2-7,NA,TRBV11-3,NA
TGTGCCTGGAGGTTACAGCTCTCTGGGGCCAACGTCCTGACTTTC,CAWRLQLSGANVLTF,TRBJ2-6,few,TRBV30,NA
TGCGCCAGCAGCCCTGAAACTGTCACAGATACGCAGTATTTT,CASSPETVTDTQYF,TRBJ2-3,NA,TRBV5-1,NA
TGTGCCAGCAGCTCAGGGGTTAACACTGAAGCTTTCTTT,CASSSGVNTEAFF,TRBJ1-1,few,TRBV7-6,NA
TGTGCCAGCAGCGCACAGGGGGCTTCTAATTCACCCCTCCACTTT,CASSAQGASNSPLHF,TRBJ1-6,few,TRBV9,TRBD1
TGTGCCAGCACCATCTGGGGGGAGGCGGCTTTCTTT,CASTIWGEAAFF,TRBJ1-1,NA,TRBV7-9,NA
TGTGCCAGCAGCTTAATACTAGTTAAAAATGAGCAGTTCTTC,CASSLILVKNEQFF,TRBJ2-1,few,TRBV11-1,NA
TGTGCCTGGAGTTTAAAGGGGGCAGCCGGGGAGCTGTTTTTT,CAWSLKGAAGELFF,TRBJ2-2,few,TRBV30,TRBD1
TGTGCCTGGAACGCGGGGATTTGGGGGACTGAAGCTTTCTTT,CAWNAGIWGTEAFF,TRBJ1-1,few,TRBV30,NA
TGCGCCAGCAGCCAAGGGAGGCCCCCGGGGACCCAGTACTTC,CASSQGRPPGTQYF,TRBJ2-5,NA,TRBV4-1,NA
TGTGCCAGCACCTGGGACAGCGAACTAAATCAGCCCCAGCATTTT,CASTWDSELNQPQHF,TRBJ1-5,few,TRBV7-2,TRBD1
TGTGCCAGCAGCCATCAGAGCACAGATACGCAGTATTTT,CASSHQSTDTQYF,TRBJ2-3,many,TRBV14,NA
TGCGCCAGCAGCTTTAGCGGGAGGGCCGGCGATGAGCAGTTCTTC,CASSFSGRAGDEQFF,TRBJ2-1,NA,TRBV5-1,TRBD2
TGTGCCAGCAGCTTGGGGGCTAGCGGGGGCCCTCGGGCCCAGTACTTC,CASSLGASGGPRAQYF,TRBJ2-5,few,TRBV5-4,TRBD2
TGTGCCAGCAGCTTAGACAGGTCCGGGGAGCTGTTTTTT,CASSLDRSGELFF,TRBJ2-2,NA,TRBV7-3,NA